The 2 T cell receptor beta chains below were found in one sample sequenced in a study of blood T cell repertoires in COVID-19. Libraries were prepared by immunoSEQ multiplex PCR; TCRdb keeps only in-frame clonotypes and omits some of them. Here the sample spans about 210,000 clones, about three quarters being singletons. Sample: peripheral blood. These receptors were obtained from a woman aged 70-85 years with acute or convalescent COVID-19.

The rearrangement uses TRBV7-2 and TRBJ1-5; 9 bases align to TRBD1. V lost 8 bases to trimming and J lost 6 bases; unmatched junction nucleotides: 11. Germline assignment: CDR1 SGHTA and CDR2 FQGNSA. CDR3 length: 15 residues. The CDR3 nucleotides are TGTGCCAGCGGCCCATACAGGGGGCTTGGTCAGCCCCAGCATTTT. Translation: CASGPYRGLGQPQHF.

This chain links TRBV7-9 with TRBJ1-1; D might be TRBD1 (5 bases). Germline CDR1 SEHNR, CDR2 FQNEAQ (reference sequence). This CDR3 has 14 amino acids. V was clipped by 1 base and J by 11 bases, with 17 bases between them. The CDR3 is CASSLVTSAGGAFF. In DNA form, the CDR3 reads TGTGCCAGCAGCTTAGTCACGTCCGCCGGGGGGGCTTTCTTT.